This TCR beta chain is from a study of blood T cells in healthy people across ages. A J-beta primer mix and a sample-barcoded 5' primer were used in a second PCR of roughly 6 to 11 cycles. Unique molecular identifiers of 12 random nucleotides labeled each cDNA. MiXCR was run by TCRdb on the 5' RACE reads, yielding one entry per CDR3 protein. The table lists 890,000 or so distinct CDR3 sequences, around 62% of them singletons. Study conclusions and caveats: Across samples, TCR beta diversity tracked strongly with naive T cell percentage.

This CDR3 comprises 17 residues. The V gene's germline CDR1 is SGHNT and CDR2 YENEEA. J was trimmed by 1 base and V by 5 bases; bases with no gene match: 3. A remark on this clonotype: Its antigen is unknown.

This chain joins TRBV11-3 and TRBJ2-3, with 16 bases aligning to TRBD2. This receptor was identified in a man aged 25 to 45 in good health. Sample: blood. Here the CDR3 reads CASSTGTSGGGTDTQYF. CDR3 coding DNA: TGTGCCAGCAGCACCGGGACTAGCGGGGGGGGCACAGATACGCAGTATTTT.